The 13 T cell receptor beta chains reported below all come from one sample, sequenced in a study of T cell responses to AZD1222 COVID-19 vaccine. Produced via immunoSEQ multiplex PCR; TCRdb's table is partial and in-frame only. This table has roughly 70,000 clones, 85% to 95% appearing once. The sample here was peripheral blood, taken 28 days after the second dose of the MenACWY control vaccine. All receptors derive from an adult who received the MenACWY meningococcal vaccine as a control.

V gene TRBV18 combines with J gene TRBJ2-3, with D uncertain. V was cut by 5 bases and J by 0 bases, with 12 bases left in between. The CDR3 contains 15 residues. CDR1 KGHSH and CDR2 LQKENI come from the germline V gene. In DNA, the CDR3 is TGTGCCAGCTCAACCGGTACAGATAGCACAGATACGCAGTATTTT. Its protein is CASSTGTDSTDTQYF.

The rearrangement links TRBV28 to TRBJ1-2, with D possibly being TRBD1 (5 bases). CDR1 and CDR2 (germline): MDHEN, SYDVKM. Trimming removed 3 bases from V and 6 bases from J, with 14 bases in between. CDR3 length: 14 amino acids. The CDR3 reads CASSFDPGRNGYTF. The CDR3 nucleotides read TGTGCCAGCAGTTTCGACCCAGGGAGGAATGGCTACACCTTC.

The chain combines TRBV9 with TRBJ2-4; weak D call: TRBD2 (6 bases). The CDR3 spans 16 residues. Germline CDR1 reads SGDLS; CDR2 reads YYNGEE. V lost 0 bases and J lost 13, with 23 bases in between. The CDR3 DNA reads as TGTGCCAGCAGCGTAGGTAGTAGCGGAGGCCTTAACGCCCAGTACTTC. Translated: CASSVGSSGGLNAQYF.

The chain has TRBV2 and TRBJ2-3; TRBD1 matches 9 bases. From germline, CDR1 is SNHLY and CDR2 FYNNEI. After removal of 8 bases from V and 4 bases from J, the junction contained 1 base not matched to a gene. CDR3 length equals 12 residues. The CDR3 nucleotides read TGTGCCAGCTGGGACAGGGCAGATACGCAGTATTTT. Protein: CASWDRADTQYF.

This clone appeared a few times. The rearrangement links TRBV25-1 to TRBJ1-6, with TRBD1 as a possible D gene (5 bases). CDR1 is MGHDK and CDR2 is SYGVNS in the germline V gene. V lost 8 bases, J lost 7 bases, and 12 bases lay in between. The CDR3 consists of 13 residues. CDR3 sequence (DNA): TGTGCCAGCCAAGAAGGGGCCAATTCACCCCTCCACTTT. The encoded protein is CASQEGANSPLHF.

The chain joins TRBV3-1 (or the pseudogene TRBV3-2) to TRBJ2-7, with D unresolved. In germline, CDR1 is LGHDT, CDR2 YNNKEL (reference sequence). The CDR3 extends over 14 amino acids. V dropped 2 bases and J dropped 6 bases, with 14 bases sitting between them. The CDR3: CASSQPPAVTEQYF. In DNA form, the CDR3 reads TGTGCCAGCAGCCAACCCCCGGCCGTGACCGAGCAGTACTTC.

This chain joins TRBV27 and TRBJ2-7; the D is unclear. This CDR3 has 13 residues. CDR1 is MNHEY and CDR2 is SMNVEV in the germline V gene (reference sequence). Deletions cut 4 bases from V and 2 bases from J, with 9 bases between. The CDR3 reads CASSSGPPYEQYF. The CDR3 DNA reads TGTGCCAGCAGTTCCGGGCCCCCCTACGAGCAGTACTTC.

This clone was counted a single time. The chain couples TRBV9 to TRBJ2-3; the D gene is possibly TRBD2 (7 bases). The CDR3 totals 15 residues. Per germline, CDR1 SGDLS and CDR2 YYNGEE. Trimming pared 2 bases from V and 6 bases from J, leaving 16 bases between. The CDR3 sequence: CASSVASGEGDTQYF. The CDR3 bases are TGTGCCAGCAGCGTTGCTTCAGGGGAGGGTGATACGCAGTATTTT.

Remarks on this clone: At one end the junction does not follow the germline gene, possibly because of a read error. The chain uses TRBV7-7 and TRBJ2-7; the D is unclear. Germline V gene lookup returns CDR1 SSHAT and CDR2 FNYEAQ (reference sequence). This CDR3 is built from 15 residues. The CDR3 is CASRRVTRALYEQYF. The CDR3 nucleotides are TGTGCTAGCAGGCGAGTAACCCGGGCACTTTACGAGCAGTACTTC.

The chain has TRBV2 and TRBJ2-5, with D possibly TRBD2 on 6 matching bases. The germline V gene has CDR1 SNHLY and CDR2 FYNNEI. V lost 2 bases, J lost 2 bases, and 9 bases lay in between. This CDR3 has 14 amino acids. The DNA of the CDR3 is TGTGCCAGCAGTGAACCGGGAGAGCAAGAGACCCAGTACTTC. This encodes CASSEPGEQETQYF.

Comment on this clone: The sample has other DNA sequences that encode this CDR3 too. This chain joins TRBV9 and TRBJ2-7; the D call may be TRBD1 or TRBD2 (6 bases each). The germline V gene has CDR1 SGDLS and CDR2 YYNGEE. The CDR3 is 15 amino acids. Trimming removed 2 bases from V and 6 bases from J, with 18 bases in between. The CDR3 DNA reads TGTGCCAGCAGCGTGGGGGGTGCAGGGGTAGGCGAGCAGTACTTC. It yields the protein CASSVGGAGVGEQYF.

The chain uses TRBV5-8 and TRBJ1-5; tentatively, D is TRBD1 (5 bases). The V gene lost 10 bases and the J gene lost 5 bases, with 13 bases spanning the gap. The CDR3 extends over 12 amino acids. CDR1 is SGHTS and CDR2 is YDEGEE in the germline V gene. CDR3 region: CAGGKRDQPQHF. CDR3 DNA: TGTGCCGGGGGGAAGAGGGATCAGCCCCAGCATTTT.

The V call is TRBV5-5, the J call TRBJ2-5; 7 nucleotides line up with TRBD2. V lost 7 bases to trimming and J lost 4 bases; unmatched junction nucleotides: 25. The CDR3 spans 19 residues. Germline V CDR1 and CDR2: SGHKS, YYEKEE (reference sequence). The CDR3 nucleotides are TGTGCCAGCGGGCGGGAGTTACAGCAGTTGACGGGGGGACCAGAGACCCAGTACTTC. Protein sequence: CASGRELQQLTGGPETQYF.